The source of this T cell receptor (beta chain) is a study of cytomegalovirus exposure and HLA in healthy donors. Note on this clone: The same CDR3 is also encoded by other DNA sequences in this sample.

Researchers ran the PCR with 60 Vbeta and 13 Jbeta primers. Assay used: immunoSEQ multiplex PCR; TCRdb lists only in-frame clones, some missing. The sample contains roughly 190,000 clones, over 80% of which appear only once. Material: PBMCs. The origin of this receptor is a man in his thirties or forties in good health and CMV-seronegative.

CDR3 sequence reads: CASSFEGGETQYF. CDR3 DNA: TGCGCCAGCAGCTTTGAGGGAGGGGAGACCCAGTACTTC. The chain recombines TRBV5-1 with TRBJ2-5, with 7 bases that match TRBD2. Germline CDR1 is SGHRS and CDR2 is YFSETQ. V shed 2 bases and J 5 bases; nucleotides not matched to a gene: 3. The CDR3 is made up of 13 amino acids.